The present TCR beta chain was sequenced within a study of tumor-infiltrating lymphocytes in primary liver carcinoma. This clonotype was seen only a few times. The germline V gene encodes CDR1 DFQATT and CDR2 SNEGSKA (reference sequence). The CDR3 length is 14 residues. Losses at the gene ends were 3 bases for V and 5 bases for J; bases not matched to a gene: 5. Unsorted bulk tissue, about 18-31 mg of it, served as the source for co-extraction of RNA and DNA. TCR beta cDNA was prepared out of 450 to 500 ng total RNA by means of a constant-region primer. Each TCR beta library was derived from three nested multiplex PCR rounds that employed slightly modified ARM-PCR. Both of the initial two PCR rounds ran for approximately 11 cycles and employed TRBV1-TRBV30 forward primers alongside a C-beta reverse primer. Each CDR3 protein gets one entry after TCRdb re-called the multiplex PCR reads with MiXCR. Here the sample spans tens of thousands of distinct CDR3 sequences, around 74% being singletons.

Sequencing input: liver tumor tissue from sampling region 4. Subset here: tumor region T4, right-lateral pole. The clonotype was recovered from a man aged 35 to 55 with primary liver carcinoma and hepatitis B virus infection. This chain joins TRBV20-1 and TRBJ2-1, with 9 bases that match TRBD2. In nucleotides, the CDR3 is TGCAGTGCTAGTAGGCTAGCGGGGAACAATGAGCAGTTCTTC. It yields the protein CSASRLAGNNEQFF.